These 20 T cell receptor beta chains were all obtained from the same sample, sequenced in a study of control samples from healthy donors and cancer patients. Profiled with immunoSEQ multiplex PCR; TCRdb holds only in-frame clones, not every one. This table has about 150,000 clones, roughly 94% appearing once. The specimen sequenced was blood. The source of these receptors is a man aged 40-49 years in good health.

This rearrangement joins TRBV24-1 to TRBJ2-2; possible D gene TRBD1, 5 bases. The ends were cut back, 0 bases at V and 7 bases at J, with 11 bases in the middle. Per germline, CDR1 KGHDR and CDR2 SFDVKD. The CDR3 contains 15 residues. The CDR3 is CATSDLLGDHGELFF. The CDR3 coding sequence is TGTGCCACCAGTGATTTGCTAGGGGATCACGGGGAGCTGTTTTTT.

CDR3 bases: TGTGCCAGCAGTGAGCGGGGGGCGGACGGGGAGCTGTTTTTT. Protein: CASSERGADGELFF. The chain uses TRBV6-1 and TRBJ2-2; the match to TRBD2 covers 8 bases. The V gene's germline CDR1 is MNHNS and CDR2 SASEGT. V shed 3 bases, J shed 7 bases, and the junction held 4 bases outside the gene matches. The CDR3 is 14 amino acids.

The chain couples TRBV5-1 to TRBJ1-5, with TRBD1 identical over 7 bases. The CDR3 loop spans 18 amino acids. The V segment lost 4 bases and the J segment 0 bases; nucleotides outside the gene matches: 13. Germline V lookup: CDR1 SGHRS, CDR2 YFSETQ. CDR3 in DNA: TGCGCCAGCAGCACCGAGACAGGGTGGTTTAATAGCAATCAGCCCCAGCATTTT. Translation: CASSTETGWFNSNQPQHF.

The CDR3 loop is CASSLYGHSYNSPLHF. CDR3 DNA: TGTGCCAGCAGTTTATACGGGCACTCCTATAATTCACCCCTCCACTTT. The chain is built from TRBV28 and TRBJ1-6; D call uncertain. Germline lookup yields CDR1 MDHEN and CDR2 SYDVKM. CDR3 length: 16 residues. Trimming pared 1 base from V and 0 bases from J, leaving 7 bases between.

The chain recombines TRBV27 with TRBJ1-6; TRBD1 is a possible D gene (6 bases). The V gene lost 7 bases and the J gene lost 9 bases, with 16 bases spanning the gap. The CDR3 extends over 14 amino acids. Germline V CDR1 and CDR2: MNHEY, SMNVEV (reference sequence). The CDR3 coding sequence is TGTGCCAGCACCTTACAGGGCCTGGGTTCACCCCTCCACTTT. Residues: CASTLQGLGSPLHF.

The count of this clone is one. The chain combines TRBV11-2 with TRBJ2-1; 13 bases are shared with TRBD2. The CDR3 consists of 16 residues. CDR1 is SGHAT and CDR2 is FQNNGV in the germline V gene. Losses at the gene ends were 4 bases for V and 3 bases for J; bases not matched to a gene: 3. CDR3 sequence: CASSYTSGGVYNEQFF. DNA for the CDR3: TGTGCCAGCAGCTACACTAGCGGGGGGGTCTACAATGAGCAGTTCTTC.

This chain joins TRBV5-5 and TRBJ2-1; 8 bases align to TRBD1. V gave up 3 bases and J gave up 4 bases; unmatched junction bases: 3. The germline V gene encodes CDR1 SGHKS and CDR2 YYEKEE (reference sequence). The CDR3 covers 14 residues. The CDR3 region has the DNA TGTGCCAGCAGCTCCGGGACAGGTTACAATGAGCAGTTCTTC. It yields the protein CASSSGTGYNEQFF.

The chain joins TRBV3-1 (or the pseudogene TRBV3-2) to TRBJ2-7, with D possibly matching TRBD1 (6 bases). CDR3 size: 12 residues. Trimming removed 2 bases from V and 6 bases from J, with 8 bases in between. Looked up from germline, CDR1 is LGHDT and CDR2 is YNNKEL (reference sequence). The CDR3 spells CASSQLQGEQYF. CDR3 DNA sequence: TGTGCCAGCAGCCAACTACAGGGCGAGCAGTACTTC.

Of note for this clone: Other DNA sequences in this sample translate to the same CDR3. The J gene is TRBJ1-3, the V gene TRBV7-9, with D possibly TRBD1 on 6 matching bases. V gave up 4 bases and J gave up 0 bases, with 13 bases separating them. CDR1 SEHNR and CDR2 FQNEAQ come from the germline V gene (reference sequence). This CDR3 has 16 residues. CDR3 bases: TGTGCCAGCAGCTCCCCAGGACAGACCTCTGGAAACACCATATATTTT. It codes for CASSSPGQTSGNTIYF.

The chain is built from TRBV4-3 and TRBJ2-1, with unresolved D. From germline, CDR1 is LGHNA and CDR2 YSLEER. The CDR3 loop spans 16 amino acids. The V gene lost 0 bases and the J gene lost 7 bases, with 16 bases spanning the gap. CDR3 DNA sequence: TGCGCCAGCAGCCAAGATCTGGCAGGAACAAGGAATGAGCAGTTCTTC. This gives the protein CASSQDLAGTRNEQFF.

The J gene is TRBJ1-4, the V gene TRBV2, with 10 bases identical to TRBD1. Germline assignment: CDR1 SNHLY and CDR2 FYNNEI. This CDR3 region has 14 residues. V was pared by 7 bases and J by 7 bases, with 6 bases of the junction left unmatched. The CDR3 DNA reads as TGTGCCAGCACCCCCCGGACAGGGGGTGAAAAACTGTTTTTT. Translated: CASTPRTGGEKLFF.

V and J are TRBV5-5 and TRBJ2-3; D remains ambiguous. The CDR3 consists of 13 residues. Germline V gene data show CDR1 as SGHKS and CDR2 as YYEKEE (reference sequence). V lost 1 base to trimming and J lost 4 bases, with 7 bases between them. CDR3 amino acids: CASSLTQADTQYF. CDR3 DNA: TGTGCCAGCAGCTTGACCCAGGCAGATACGCAGTATTTT.

The V gene is TRBV5-1, the J gene TRBJ2-2; TRBD1 aligns across 7 bases. Germline loops: CDR1 SGHRS, CDR2 YFSETQ. The CDR3 covers 13 residues. The trim removed 7 bases at V and 0 bases at J, leaving 0 bases unmatched. The CDR3 sequence: CASGQANTGELFF. In nucleotides, the CDR3 is TGCGCCAGCGGACAGGCGAACACCGGGGAGCTGTTTTTT.

V usage is TRBV28 and J usage is TRBJ1-3; 9 bases line up with TRBD1. The CDR3 spans 19 residues. The V and J ends lost 4 bases and 7 bases, in that order; junction bases with no gene match: 20. The germline CDR1 and CDR2 sequences are MDHEN and SYDVKM. This chain's CDR3 is CASSSLQLGTGRAGNTIYF. In DNA form, the CDR3 reads TGTGCCAGCAGTTCGCTACAGTTGGGGACAGGGCGAGCGGGGAACACCATATATTTT.

The chain employs TRBV3-1 (or the pseudogene TRBV3-2) and TRBJ1-1; D perhaps matches TRBD1 (6 bases). Germline V CDR1 and CDR2: LGHDT, YNNKEL (reference sequence). The CDR3 is 13 amino acids. The V and J ends lost 0 bases and 12 bases respectively, with 14 bases between them. CDR3 sequence reads: CASSQDWAGVTFF. The CDR3 DNA sequence: TGTGCCAGCAGCCAAGATTGGGCAGGGGTAACTTTCTTT.

The chain is built from TRBV28 and TRBJ1-1, with a weak D call TRBD1 (6 bases). There are 14 residues in the CDR3. V was shortened by 4 bases and J by 1 base, with 10 bases between the two germline ends. Germline loops: CDR1 MDHEN, CDR2 SYDVKM. CDR3 protein: CASSYRVRNTEAFF. For the CDR3, the DNA is TGTGCCAGCAGTTACAGGGTTAGGAACACTGAAGCTTTCTTT.

This chain joins TRBV9 and TRBJ2-7; possible D gene TRBD2, 6 bases. Germline CDR1 reads SGDLS; CDR2 reads YYNGEE. CDR3 length equals 18 residues. V was pared by 0 bases and J by 0 bases, with 19 bases between. The CDR3 spells CASSVGAGRQLNSYEQYF. CDR3 nucleotides: TGTGCCAGCAGCGTAGGCGCGGGGCGGCAGTTGAACTCCTACGAGCAGTACTTC.

This clone was detected only a few times. The chain is built from TRBV18 and TRBJ2-2; tentative D call: TRBD1 (5 bases). The CDR3 spans 16 residues. Germline V lookup: CDR1 KGHSH, CDR2 LQKENI. V gave up 3 bases and J gave up 0 bases, with 11 bases separating them. The CDR3 here is CASSPIDRPNTGELFF. The CDR3 bases are TGTGCCAGCTCACCGATAGACAGACCGAACACCGGGGAGCTGTTTTTT.

For this clone: The junction shows a germline mismatch at one end, possibly a read error. DNA of the CDR3: TGCGCCGGCAGCCAAGAGGCAGACGGCTATGGCTACACCTTC. Encoded protein: CAGSQEADGYGYTF. This chain joins TRBV4-3 and TRBJ1-2, with unresolved D. The CDR3 loop spans 14 amino acids. From germline, CDR1 is LGHNA and CDR2 YSLEER.

This rearrangement joins TRBV19 to TRBJ1-6; D possibly corresponds to TRBD1 (5 bases). The germline gives CDR1 LNHDA, CDR2 SQIVND (reference sequence). CDR3 size: 13 residues. V lost 6 bases and J lost 11, with 14 bases in between. The CDR3 reads CASSPGDWTPLHF. The CDR3 DNA reads TGTGCCAGTAGCCCGGGGGATTGGACACCCCTCCACTTT.